This TCR beta chain was identified in a study of T cells in Graves' hyperthyroidism and ophthalmopathy. Whole-study findings and limits: Also found in blood were most expanded thyroid clonotypes above 0.001.

CDR1 and CDR2 (germline): SGHNT, YENEEA. This CDR3 comprises 14 residues. The source material, RNA transcripts, was used to amplify TCR beta CDR3 regions. When the TCR CDR3 underwent first-round RT-PCR, the HTBI primer set was used. TCRdb independently ran MiXCR on the multiplex PCR reads; one entry per CDR3 protein. This table has hundreds of thousands of distinct CDR3 sequences, about 16% appearing once. This clonotype appeared many times. Its target is not known. Sequence at one end of the junction differs from germline and may be a read error. Ophthalmopathy patients all had a Clinical Activity Score of at least 3, a NOSPECS grade of at least 4 and disease under 3 months old. Clinicians diagnosed patients from clinical symptoms, serum thyroxine and TRAb, thyroid ultrasound and orbital computed tomography. The PBMCs were taken from roughly 9.3 ml of fresh peripheral blood.

This TCR derives from a woman in her late teens or twenties with Graves' ophthalmopathy. The rearrangement uses TRBV11-3 and TRBJ2-5, with TRBD2 matching 7 bases. Sequenced input: blood. The CDR3 DNA reads as TGTGCCAACAGCCCCTTTCGGGGGGAAGAGACCCAGTACTTC. Protein sequence: CANSPFRGEETQYF.